These 18 T cell receptor beta chains share one sample of origin, sequenced in a study of shared clonotypes between healthy human individuals. Some clones are missing from TCRdb's copy, which holds only in-frame ones; the method was immunoSEQ multiplex PCR. The sample holds 760,000 or so clones, 90% to 98% seen once. It was CD45RO-negative cells, positively selected for CCR7, that made up naive CD8 cells, with terminally differentiated effector memory CD45RA+ cells excluded. Sequencing was carried out using naive CD8+ T cells sorted from blood. Source of these receptors: a man under 40 in good health.

The V and J genes are TRBV4-1 and TRBJ1-4; a possible D gene is TRBD1 (5 bases). V lost 5 bases to trimming and J lost 7 bases, with 14 bases between them. Germline CDR1 reads MGHRA; CDR2 reads YSYEKL. This CDR3 is 14 amino acids long. The CDR3 is CASSGRGTVEKLFF. Here the CDR3 DNA reads TGCGCCAGCAGCGGACGAGGGACGGTTGAAAAACTGTTTTTT.

The chain recombines TRBV9 with TRBJ1-5; D perhaps matches TRBD1 (5 bases). The CDR3 contains 15 residues. Trimming took 4 bases from V and 6 from J, leaving 17 bases between them. Per germline, CDR1 SGDLS and CDR2 YYNGEE. CDR3 DNA sequence: TGTGCCAGCAGCCCAGACCGGGGGGATGGTCAGCCCCAGCATTTT. This encodes CASSPDRGDGQPQHF.

This chain joins TRBV28 and TRBJ2-7; 8 nucleotides agree with TRBD1. Germline V gives CDR1 MDHEN, CDR2 SYDVKM. The CDR3 sequence is 14 residues long. Trimming cost V 7 bases and J 6 bases; bases outside gene matches: 11. CDR3: CASTLRQGFSEQYF. CDR3 nucleotide sequence: TGTGCCAGCACTTTGAGACAGGGGTTCTCCGAGCAGTACTTC.

The V and J genes are TRBV9 and TRBJ2-7; no clear D gene. The germline V gene has CDR1 SGDLS and CDR2 YYNGEE. The V end lost 0 bases, the J end lost 4 bases, and 8 bases lay between the germline ends. This CDR3 has 13 amino acids. The CDR3 is CASSVGPEYEQYF. CDR3 DNA: TGTGCCAGCAGCGTAGGACCAGAGTACGAGCAGTACTTC.

The chain links TRBV6-4 to TRBJ2-1, with 9 positions matching TRBD2. The CDR3 loop spans 15 amino acids. Germline CDR1 is MRHNA and CDR2 is SNTAGT. Germline trimming cut 5 bases from V and 2 bases from J; bases unmatched to any gene: 4. CDR3 sequence reads: CASSLIAGAYNEQFF. CDR3 in DNA: TGTGCCAGCAGTCTAATAGCGGGAGCCTACAATGAGCAGTTCTTC.

The rearrangement joins TRBV30 to TRBJ1-5, with D possibly matching TRBD1 (5 bases). Germline assignment: CDR1 GTSNPN and CDR2 SVGIG (reference sequence). The CDR3 contains 15 residues. V was pared by 1 base and J by 0 bases, with 10 bases between. The CDR3 DNA is TGTGCCTGGAGTGAGGGACCGCATAGCAATCAGCCCCAGCATTTT. Protein sequence: CAWSEGPHSNQPQHF.

As regards this clone: The sample holds other DNA sequences that translate to the same CDR3. The chain couples TRBV13 to TRBJ2-5, with 11 bases matching TRBD1. Trimming took 3 bases from V and 4 from J; bases not matched to a gene: 4. Germline V CDR1 and CDR2: PRHDT, FYEKMQ (reference sequence). The CDR3 contains 15 residues. CDR3 in amino acids: CASSLGTGGTETQYF. In DNA, the CDR3 is TGTGCCAGCAGCTTGGGGACAGGGGGGACAGAGACCCAGTACTTC. The whole variable domain, filled in from reference TRBV13 and TRBJ2-5, reads AAGVIQSPRHLIKEKRETATLKCYPIPRHDTVYWYQQGPGQDPQFLISFYEKMQSDKGSIPDRFSAQQFSDYHSELNMSSLELGDSALYFCASSLGTGGTETQYFGPGTRLLVL.

The rearrangement uses TRBV9 and TRBJ2-5; 8 bases are a match to TRBD1. CDR1 is SGDLS, CDR2 YYNGEE, per germline. CDR3 size: 16 residues. V shed 4 bases and J 5 bases; nucleotides not matched to a gene: 13. The CDR3 is CASSPRTGRDLETQYF. For the CDR3, the DNA is TGTGCCAGCAGCCCTCGGACAGGGAGAGACCTGGAGACCCAGTACTTC.

The J gene is TRBJ2-2, the V gene TRBV5-1, with D possibly matching TRBD1 (6 bases). Trimming removed 4 bases at V and 0 bases at J, with 10 bases between. Germline lookup yields CDR1 SGHRS and CDR2 YFSETQ. This CDR3 region has 15 residues. Here the CDR3 DNA reads TGCGCCAGCAGCGCCGGGACAACGAACACCGGGGAGCTGTTTTTT. It yields the protein CASSAGTTNTGELFF.

This clone was counted once. The chain couples TRBV28 to TRBJ2-7, with 9 bases matching TRBD1. Germline V gives CDR1 MDHEN, CDR2 SYDVKM. The CDR3 is made up of 16 amino acids. V lost 2 bases and J lost 0; bases outside the gene matches: 5. DNA of the CDR3: TGTGCCAGCAGTTTAGCTCCGGGACAGGGCTCCTACGAGCAGTACTTC. Translating gives CASSLAPGQGSYEQYF.

The chain couples TRBV9 to TRBJ2-5; 9 nucleotides line up with TRBD2. This CDR3 contains 14 residues. CDR1 and CDR2 from the germline V gene are SGDLS and YYNGEE. After removal of 7 bases from V and 1 base from J, the junction contained 5 bases not matched to a gene. As DNA, the CDR3 is TGTGCCAGCTATCTAGCGGGGCTCCAAGAGACCCAGTACTTC. Translating gives CASYLAGLQETQYF.

Details on this clone: The sample has other DNA sequences that encode this CDR3 too. CDR3 region: CASSRGQSSYNEQFF. CDR3 DNA: TGTGCCAGCAGCCGGGGACAGAGCTCCTACAATGAGCAGTTCTTC. The rearrangement uses TRBV6-5 and TRBJ2-1; 7 nucleotides match TRBD1. V trimming: 6 bases; J trimming: 0 bases; junction bases outside the gene matches: 5. This CDR3 region has 15 residues. The germline V gene has CDR1 MNHEY and CDR2 SVGAGI.

In nucleotides, the CDR3 is TGTGCCAGCAGCTTTGTGGAGTGGGGCTACGAGCAGTACTTC. Protein product: CASSFVEWGYEQYF. The rearrangement joins TRBV7-9 to TRBJ2-7; the D is unclear. The CDR3 has 14 residues. V lost 3 bases and J 3 bases, leaving 12 bases between the germline ends. Germline values: CDR1 SEHNR, CDR2 FQNEAQ (reference sequence).

This clone was seen a single time. The rearrangement uses TRBV6-6 and TRBJ2-7, with TRBD1 as a possible D gene (6 bases). The CDR3 sequence is 13 residues long. The V gene lost 5 bases and the J gene lost 5 bases, with 13 bases spanning the gap. Looked up from germline, CDR1 is MNHNY and CDR2 is SVGAGI (reference sequence). The CDR3 sequence is CASSAGTLNEQYF. CDR3 nucleotide sequence: TGTGCCAGCAGTGCCGGGACACTCAACGAGCAGTACTTC.

Comment on this clone: This same CDR3 is encoded by further DNA sequences in the sample. This chain uses TRBV9 with TRBJ2-1; possibly TRBD1 or TRBD2 for D (5 bases each). Looked up from germline, CDR1 is SGDLS and CDR2 is YYNGEE. This CDR3 contains 15 residues. Trimming removed 0 bases at V and 4 bases at J, with 11 bases between. The CDR3 sequence: CASSVGGTVYNEQFF. DNA for the CDR3: TGTGCCAGCAGCGTAGGAGGGACCGTGTACAATGAGCAGTTCTTC. The whole variable domain, remainder taken from reference TRBV9 and TRBJ2-1, is DSGVTQTPKHLITATGQRVTLRCSPRSGDLSVYWYQQSLDQGLQFLIQYYNGEERAKGNILERFSAQQFPDLHSELNLSSLELGDSALYFCASSVGGTVYNEQFFGPGTRLTVL.

The V and J genes are TRBV5-1 and TRBJ2-7, with D possibly being TRBD1 (5 bases). Looked up from germline, CDR1 is SGHRS and CDR2 is YFSETQ. Trimming left V 3 bases short and J 6 bases short, with 16 bases between. The CDR3 loop spans 14 amino acids. CDR3 in DNA: TGCGCCAGCAGCTCCGACCCACAGGTCGCCGAGCAGTACTTC. This gives the protein CASSSDPQVAEQYF.

This clone has more than one count but fewer than ten. This chain links TRBV6-4 with TRBJ1-1; tentative D call: TRBD1 (6 bases). The CDR3 has 14 residues. Trimming cost V 5 bases and J 1 base, with 11 bases left between them. Germline assignment: CDR1 MRHNA and CDR2 SNTAGT. This CDR3 reads CASSRGGTNTEAFF. CDR3 coding DNA: TGTGCCAGCAGTAGGGGGGGGACGAACACTGAAGCTTTCTTT.

The J gene is TRBJ2-1, the V gene TRBV5-4; TRBD1 might be the D (5 bases). V dropped 8 bases and J dropped 8 bases, with 11 bases sitting between them. Germline lookup yields CDR1 SGHNT and CDR2 YYREEE (reference sequence). The CDR3 is 11 residues long. The DNA for the CDR3 is TGTGCCAGTACAGGTTCGGATGAGCAGTTCTTC. This gives the protein CASTGSDEQFF.